A single sample gave rise to the 32 T cell receptor beta chains below, sequenced in a study of blood T cell repertoires in COVID-19. Here immunoSEQ multiplex PCR was the method, and the copy in TCRdb shows in-frame clones only, minus some. The table has around 130,000 clones, 84% seen once. The sequenced sample was PBMCs or T cells enriched from blood (not recorded which). Every receptor here comes from a man between 40 and 49 years old with acute COVID-19.

The rearrangement joins TRBV7-6 to TRBJ2-7; 14 bases agree with TRBD2. The germline gives CDR1 SGHVS, CDR2 FNYEAQ. J gave up 0 bases and V 3 bases, and 7 bases lay outside the gene matches. CDR3 size: 18 residues. The chain's CDR3 is CASSLGTSGSKGSYEQYF. DNA of the CDR3: TGTGCCAGCAGCTTGGGGACTAGCGGGAGTAAGGGCTCCTACGAGCAGTACTTC.

The genes are TRBV2 and TRBJ2-1; possibly TRBD2 for D (5 bases). The CDR3 loop spans 11 amino acids. Germline CDR1 and CDR2: SNHLY and FYNNEI. Trimming removed 4 bases at V and 9 bases at J, with 7 bases between. The CDR3 DNA follows: TGTGCCAGCAGTGGTGAGGGTGAGCAGTTCTTC. This gives the protein CASSGEGEQFF.

The V gene is TRBV19, the J gene TRBJ2-3, with D possibly TRBD2 on 6 matching bases. V dropped 0 bases and J dropped 4 bases, with 17 bases sitting between them. Germline CDR1 LNHDA, CDR2 SQIVND (reference sequence). The CDR3 length is 17 residues. DNA of the CDR3: TGTGCCAGTAGTATAGATCCCGGGACTTTCTACCCAGATACGCAGTATTTT. Translating it yields CASSIDPGTFYPDTQYF.

This clone was detected a few times. The chain's CDR3 is CAISGTATGSSYEQYF. CDR3 DNA sequence: TGTGCCATCAGTGGAACCGCGACAGGGAGCTCCTACGAGCAGTACTTC. This sequence joins TRBV10-3 and TRBJ2-7, with TRBD1 matching over 7 bases. The CDR3 extends over 16 amino acids. Germline assignment: CDR1 ENHRY and CDR2 SYGVKD. Trimming took 4 bases from V and 0 from J; bases not matched to a gene: 9.

This clone was observed a few times. The V gene is TRBV28, the J gene TRBJ1-1; D possibly corresponds to TRBD1 (5 bases). Germline V gene data show CDR1 as MDHEN and CDR2 as SYDVKM. V lost 6 bases and J 5 bases, leaving 16 bases between the germline ends. The CDR3 runs 14 residues. CDR3 sequence reads: CASSGTPGGTEAFF. The CDR3 DNA reads as TGTGCCAGCAGCGGGACCCCGGGGGGGACTGAAGCTTTCTTT.

The rearrangement links TRBV7-3 to TRBJ2-5; D might be TRBD2 (6 bases). Per germline, CDR1 SGHTA and CDR2 FQGTGA. This CDR3 is 14 amino acids long. Trimming pared 6 bases from V and 4 bases from J, leaving 15 bases between. The DNA for the CDR3 is TGTGCCAGCAGTTCCGACGGACTACGAGAGACCCAGTACTTC. Protein: CASSSDGLRETQYF. The whole variable domain, filled in from reference TRBV7-3 and TRBJ2-5, reads GAGVSQTPSNKVTEKGKYVELRCDPISGHTALYWYRQSLGQGPEFLIYFQGTGAADDSGLPNDRFFAVRPEGSVSTLKIQRTERGDSAVYLCASSSDGLRETQYFGPGTRLLVL.

The chain combines TRBV27 with TRBJ2-3, with 8 bases lining up with TRBD2. Trimming at V came to 8 bases and at J to 6 bases, leaving 10 bases not matched to a gene. Germline assignment: CDR1 MNHEY and CDR2 SMNVEV (reference sequence). This CDR3 has 14 residues. The CDR3 DNA sequence: TGTGCCAGCGTTGGACTAGCCCTGGGGGATACGCAGTATTTT. Amino acid sequence: CASVGLALGDTQYF.

The CDR3 nucleotides read TGTGCCAGCAGCCACTGGCAGGGGGGAGAGACCCAGTACTTC. This translates into CASSHWQGGETQYF. The chain combines TRBV3-1 (or the pseudogene TRBV3-2) with TRBJ2-5; perhaps TRBD1 as D (7 bases). The V and J ends lost 3 bases and 4 bases respectively, with 12 bases between them. The CDR3 has 14 residues. CDR1 and CDR2 (germline): LGHDT, YNNKEL (reference sequence).

The chain links TRBV4-1 to TRBJ2-3; TRBD2 aligns across 11 bases. V was clipped by 6 bases and J by 2 bases; unmatched bases: 7. CDR3 length: 16 amino acids. Germline V CDR1 and CDR2: MGHRA, YSYEKL. DNA of the CDR3: TGCGCCAGCAGTTATAGCGGGAGGGAACTCACAGATACGCAGTATTTT. This gives the protein CASSYSGRELTDTQYF.

The rearrangement links TRBV19 to TRBJ1-5, with unresolved D. Trimming cost V 5 bases and J 5 bases, with 19 bases left between them. The length of the CDR3 is 16 residues. Germline values: CDR1 LNHDA, CDR2 SQIVND (reference sequence). CDR3: CASSSHRTGRDQPQHF. The CDR3 DNA follows: TGTGCCAGTAGTTCCCATCGGACGGGAAGGGATCAGCCCCAGCATTTT.

This rearrangement joins TRBV18 to TRBJ2-7; TRBD2 aligns across 10 bases. Trimming cost V 4 bases and J 2 bases; bases outside gene matches: 5. Per the germline V gene, CDR1 is KGHSH and CDR2 is LQKENI. The CDR3 runs 15 residues. The CDR3 coding sequence is TGTGCCAGCTCACTCTTAGGGACTAGCGCCTACGAGCAGTACTTC. This encodes CASSLLGTSAYEQYF.

Note on this clone: The junction departs from germline at one end; a sequencing error may be responsible. The chain employs TRBV18 and TRBJ1-1; 10 positions agree with TRBD1. CDR1 and CDR2 from the germline V gene are KGHSH and LQKENI. The CDR3 sequence is 15 residues long. CDR3 bases: TGTGCCAGCTCACCACAGGGACAGGGGAACTCTGAAGCTTTCTTT. It yields the protein CASSPQGQGNSEAFF. Full variable domain (outside the CDR3, taken from reference TRBV18 and TRBJ1-1): NAGVMQNPRHLVRRRGQEARLRCSPMKGHSHVYWYRQLPEEGLKFMVYLQKENIIDESGMPKERFSAEFPKEGPSILRIQQVVRGDSAAYFCASSPQGQGNSEAFFGQGTRLTVV.

The chain employs TRBV30 and TRBJ2-1; D ambiguous. CDR3 size: 12 residues. Trimming took off 4 bases at V and 3 bases at J, with 7 bases between the two ends. The germline CDR1 and CDR2 sequences are GTSNPN and SVGIG (reference sequence). CDR3 sequence reads: CAWTDFYNEQFF. CDR3 nucleotides: TGTGCCTGGACAGACTTCTACAATGAGCAGTTCTTC.

The V gene is TRBV5-6, the J gene TRBJ2-7; 8 bases are shared with TRBD2. The germline V gene has CDR1 SGHDT and CDR2 YYEEEE. This CDR3 region has 13 residues. V shed 7 bases and J 2 bases; nucleotides not matched to a gene: 5. CDR3 loop: CASLREGTYEQYF. The CDR3 DNA follows: TGTGCCAGCCTTCGGGAGGGAACCTACGAGCAGTACTTC.

V usage is TRBV7-9 and J usage is TRBJ2-7; D remains unclear. Germline CDR1 reads SEHNR; CDR2 reads FQNEAQ (reference sequence). The CDR3 contains 14 residues. V lost 1 base to trimming and J lost 0 bases, with 7 bases between them. The CDR3 DNA sequence: TGTGCCAGCAGCTTAGGGTTTAGCTCCTACGAGCAGTACTTC. This sequence encodes CASSLGFSSYEQYF.

CDR3 coding DNA: TGTGCTAGTGGTTCGGGGGGCGGCAATCAGCCCCAGCATTTT. Its protein product is CASGSGGGNQPQHF. V is TRBV12-5 and J is TRBJ1-5, with a tentative D call TRBD1 (6 bases). CDR3 length: 14 amino acids. Germline V gives CDR1 LGHNT, CDR2 FRNRAP. V lost 4 bases, J lost 2 bases, and 9 bases lay in between.

The chain links TRBV11-1 to TRBJ1-5, with a tentative D call TRBD1 (5 bases). V gave up 5 bases and J gave up 7 bases, with 15 bases separating them. The germline V gene encodes CDR1 SGHAT and CDR2 FQDESV (reference sequence). The CDR3 loop spans 14 amino acids. This CDR3 is CASSPSGNRQPQHF. CDR3 coding DNA: TGTGCCAGCAGCCCATCAGGGAATCGGCAGCCCCAGCATTTT.

V and J are TRBV28 and TRBJ2-3; D unclear. The CDR3 runs 11 residues. Per the germline V gene, CDR1 is MDHEN and CDR2 is SYDVKM. Trimming took 5 bases from V and 6 from J, leaving 6 bases between them. CDR3 protein: CASSDWDTQYF. CDR3 coding DNA: TGTGCCAGCAGTGACTGGGATACGCAGTATTTT.

This clone was counted only a few times. This chain joins TRBV5-1 and TRBJ1-2; unclear D gene. Per the germline V gene, CDR1 is SGHRS and CDR2 is YFSETQ. The CDR3 contains 13 residues. Trimming removed 0 bases from V and 4 bases from J, with 7 bases in between. In DNA, the CDR3 is TGCGCCAGCAGCTTGGGGGAGGCCTATGGCTACACCTTC. It yields the protein CASSLGEAYGYTF.

The V gene is TRBV6-5, the J gene TRBJ2-7; 8 bases align to TRBD1. The CDR3 has 14 amino acids. J was trimmed by 3 bases and V by 2 bases; bases with no gene match: 3. Germline CDR1 and CDR2: MNHEY and SVGAGI. The chain's CDR3 is CASSYGGQDYEQYF. As DNA, the CDR3 is TGTGCCAGCAGTTACGGGGGACAGGACTACGAGCAGTACTTC.

This clone was picked up one time. V and J are TRBV3-1 (or the pseudogene TRBV3-2) and TRBJ1-5; D gene ambiguous. CDR1 and CDR2 (germline): LGHDT, YNNKEL (reference sequence). V was trimmed by 4 bases and J by 7 bases, leaving 11 bases between them. CDR3 length: 13 amino acids. The CDR3 nucleotides read TGTGCCAGCAGCCGGAGGGAGGACCAGCCCCAGCATTTT. Its protein product is CASSRREDQPQHF.

V gene TRBV6-6 combines with J gene TRBJ1-2; 8 bases are a match to TRBD1. Germline V gives CDR1 MNHNY, CDR2 SVGAGI (reference sequence). The CDR3 is 14 amino acids. Trimming cost V 7 bases and J 7 bases; bases outside gene matches: 11. This CDR3 reads CASTTGQGASGYTF. CDR3 DNA sequence: TGTGCCAGCACCACCGGGCAGGGGGCGTCTGGCTACACCTTC.

The chain couples TRBV2 to TRBJ1-2; no definite D call. The V gene's germline CDR1 is SNHLY and CDR2 FYNNEI. With 10 bases removed from V and 3 bases from J, the gap between germline ends came to 6 bases. This CDR3 has 10 residues. CDR3: CAIPYYGYTF. CDR3 in DNA: TGTGCCATCCCCTACTATGGCTACACCTTC.

V is TRBV5-8 and J is TRBJ1-1, with D perhaps TRBD1 (6 bases). The V and J ends lost 5 bases and 5 bases respectively, with 10 bases between them. This CDR3 is 12 amino acids long. The germline V gene has CDR1 SGHTS and CDR2 YDEGEE. Here the CDR3 reads CASRPGVTEAFF. CDR3 nucleotide sequence: TGTGCCAGCAGACCAGGGGTGACTGAAGCTTTCTTT.

This chain joins TRBV19 and TRBJ1-4; the D is unclear. Germline CDR1 reads LNHDA; CDR2 reads SQIVND (reference sequence). The ends were cut back, 7 bases at V and 4 bases at J, with 13 bases in the middle. This CDR3 is built from 14 residues. In nucleotides, the CDR3 is TGTGCCAGTAATTTGCAGGCGGGTAATGAAAAACTGTTTTTT. Amino acids: CASNLQAGNEKLFF.

J is TRBJ1-1 and V is TRBV3-1 (or the pseudogene TRBV3-2); the D gene is possibly TRBD1 (5 bases). The CDR3 covers 13 residues. Looked up from germline, CDR1 is LGHDT and CDR2 is YNNKEL (reference sequence). Trimming stripped 5 bases from V and 1 base from J, with 8 bases between. This CDR3 reads CASSYTGNTEAFF. CDR3 bases: TGTGCCAGCAGCTATACAGGGAACACTGAAGCTTTCTTT.

This clone was counted a few times. This sequence joins TRBV12-5 and TRBJ2-5; 13 nucleotides line up with TRBD2. The trim removed 6 bases at V and 5 bases at J, leaving 3 bases unmatched. The CDR3 is 14 residues long. Germline loops: CDR1 LGHNT, CDR2 FRNRAP. The DNA for the CDR3 is TGTGCTAGTGGGACTAGCGGGGGGACGGAGACCCAGTACTTC. Encoded protein: CASGTSGGTETQYF.

This chain connects TRBV10-1 to TRBJ1-1; 8 bases fit TRBD1. The V gene end was trimmed by 3 bases and the J gene end by 8 bases; junction bases not matched to a gene: 5. Germline V lookup: CDR1 WNHNN, CDR2 SYGVQD (reference sequence). The CDR3 covers 13 residues. The CDR3 region is CASSEYRGSEAFF. The CDR3 region has the DNA TGCGCCAGCAGTGAATACAGGGGGTCCGAAGCTTTCTTT.

On this clone: Different DNA sequences within this sample yield the same CDR3. V and J are TRBV7-3 and TRBJ1-2, with D perhaps TRBD1 (6 bases). Germline lookup yields CDR1 SGHTA and CDR2 FQGTGA. Trimming pared 5 bases from V and 1 base from J, leaving 8 bases between. This CDR3 spans 13 amino acids. In DNA, the CDR3 is TGTGCCAGCAGCCTGGACAGTAACTATGGCTACACCTTC. Encoded protein: CASSLDSNYGYTF.

CDR3 amino acids: CASSQTTGGHAEAFF. The DNA for the CDR3 is TGTGCCAGCAGCCAGACCACGGGGGGGCACGCTGAAGCTTTCTTT. J is TRBJ1-1 and V is TRBV3-1 (or the pseudogene TRBV3-2); perhaps TRBD1 as D (6 bases). The V gene lost 3 bases and the J gene lost 6 bases, with 17 bases spanning the gap. The germline V gene has CDR1 LGHDT and CDR2 YNNKEL (reference sequence). The CDR3 has 15 residues.

The rearrangement uses TRBV30 and TRBJ1-6; D gene ambiguous. Per germline, CDR1 GTSNPN and CDR2 SVGIG (reference sequence). V was clipped by 4 bases and J by 8 bases, with 6 bases between them. The CDR3 loop spans 11 amino acids. The CDR3 spells CAWKRDSPLHF. Written as DNA, the CDR3 is TGTGCCTGGAAGAGAGATTCACCCCTCCACTTT.

This chain connects TRBV6-1 to TRBJ1-2; TRBD1 agrees at 8 bases. This CDR3 spans 16 amino acids. Trimming cost V 6 bases and J 6 bases; bases outside gene matches: 15. Germline V gives CDR1 MNHNS, CDR2 SASEGT. CDR3 nucleotides: TGTGCCAGCAGGGAACTGGGAGCAGGGGGCAAACATGGCTACACCTTC. It codes for CASRELGAGGKHGYTF.